The entry that follows covers one TCR beta chain sequence. Germline V lookup: CDR1 KGHDR, CDR2 SFDVKD. The V and J ends lost 6 bases and 4 bases, in that order; junction bases with no gene match: 8. This CDR3 has 16 residues. The sample is drawn from a study of control samples from healthy donors and cancer patients. Data came from immunoSEQ multiplex PCR; TCRdb stores just in-frame clones and leaves some out. The sample carries 170,000 or so clones, over 80% recorded once. The material sequenced was blood. The chain carries TRBV24-1 and TRBJ2-7; TRBD2 agrees at 13 bases. This TCR came from a man between 18 and 35 years old in good health. CDR3 coding DNA: TGTGCCACCAGTACTTGGACTAGCGGGGGAGCGTACGAGCAGTACTTC. Amino acid sequence: CATSTWTSGGAYEQYF.